These 9 T cell receptor beta chains came from one sample sequenced in a study of blood T cells in healthy people across ages. A second PCR, run for about 6 to 12 cycles, used a sample-barcoded 5' primer plus a J-beta primer mix. One entry per CDR3 protein results from TCRdb running MiXCR on the 5' RACE reads. The sample has fewer than 700,000 distinct CDR3 sequences, around 38% seen once; the top ten hold 30%. The sequenced material came from blood. All receptors come from a man older than 75 in good health.

This clonotype has just a few counts. The chain carries TRBV4-1 and TRBJ2-7; D is possibly TRBD2 (6 bases). Trimming took off 0 bases at V and 2 bases at J, with 14 bases between the two ends. Germline loops: CDR1 MGHRA, CDR2 YSYEKL. The CDR3 consists of 16 residues. The CDR3 nucleotides are TGCGCCAGCAGCCAAGATGGGGTCAGGGAGGCCTACGAGCAGTACTTC. Translating it yields CASSQDGVREAYEQYF.

J is TRBJ2-3 and V is TRBV20-1, with D perhaps matching TRBD1 (6 bases). This CDR3 region has 13 residues. Looked up from germline, CDR1 is DFQATT and CDR2 is SNEGSKA (reference sequence). V dropped 5 bases and J dropped 4 bases, with 13 bases sitting between them. Here the CDR3 DNA reads TGCAGTGCTGGGCAGGGGTCCGCAGATACGCAGTATTTT. Its translation is CSAGQGSADTQYF.

Ten or more counts support this clonotype. The CDR3 coding sequence is TGTGCCAGCAGCTTATACGAAGAGACCCAGTACTTC. Protein sequence: CASSLYEETQYF. The chain uses TRBV7-6 and TRBJ2-5; no firm D call. Germline V gene lookup returns CDR1 SGHVS and CDR2 FNYEAQ. The CDR3 has 12 residues. V gave up 2 bases and J gave up 3 bases, with 4 bases separating them.

This clonotype was counted at least ten times. The V and J genes are TRBV29-1 and TRBJ2-4; D is perhaps TRBD1 (5 bases). Looked up from germline, CDR1 is SQVTM and CDR2 is ANQGSEA. Trimming pared 1 base from V and 7 bases from J, leaving 11 bases between. The CDR3 is 13 amino acids. The CDR3 protein is CSVEVRGVNIQYF. For the CDR3, the DNA is TGCAGCGTTGAAGTTAGGGGTGTCAACATTCAGTACTTC.

This clonotype was counted ten times or more. Possible read error: a much larger clone is one base away. The chain joins TRBV7-9 to TRBJ1-2; unclear D gene. CDR1 is SEHNR, CDR2 FQNEAQ, per germline (reference sequence). V was pared by 5 bases and J by 9 bases, with 19 bases between. This CDR3 has 14 amino acids. CDR3 DNA: TGTGCCAGCAGCGTAGGAGGTTCAGACAACCGCTACACCTTC. This translates into CASSVGGSDNRYTF. The whole variable domain, filled in from reference TRBV7-9 and TRBJ1-2, reads DTGVSQNPRHKITKRGQNVTFRCDPISEHNRLYWYRQTLGQGPEFLTYFQNEAQLEKSRLLSDRFSAERPKGSFSTLEIQRTEQGDSAMYLCASSVGGSDNRYTFGSGTRLTVV.

The CDR3 region is CASSLLLAGNAGNIQYF. DNA for the CDR3: TGCGCCAGCAGCTTGTTGCTAGCGGGAAATGCTGGAAACATTCAGTACTTC. The chain uses TRBV5-1 and TRBJ2-4; TRBD2 matches 9 bases. Germline V gene sequence: CDR1 SGHRS, CDR2 YFSETQ. There are 17 residues in the CDR3. V lost 1 base, J lost 6 bases, and 11 bases stayed unmatched.

Notes on this clonotype: This may stem from a read error, because a much larger clone lies one nucleotide away. The gene calls are TRBV14 and TRBJ2-6; 8 nucleotides align to TRBD2. The CDR3 runs 16 residues. The J segment lost 3 bases and the V segment lost 1 base, leaving 2 bases of the junction unmatched. Germline V gene sequence: CDR1 SGHDN, CDR2 FVKESK. The CDR3 nucleotides are TGTGCCAGCAGCCAAGGCGGGGGGATTGGGGCCAACGTCCTGACTTTC. Its translation is CASSQGGGIGANVLTF.

The rearrangement uses TRBV20-1 and TRBJ2-7, with 8 bases identical to TRBD2. The CDR3 loop spans 13 amino acids. The V gene's germline CDR1 is DFQATT and CDR2 SNEGSKA (reference sequence). V dropped 4 bases and J dropped 2; count of bases not matched to a gene: 4. The CDR3 DNA reads TGCAGTGCTAAAATAGCGGGGACCTACGAGCAGTACTTC. Amino acids: CSAKIAGTYEQYF.

The chain uses TRBV7-8 and TRBJ2-7, with 12 nucleotides matching TRBD2. The CDR3 is 18 residues long. CDR1 is SGHVS, CDR2 FQNEAQ, per germline. J gave up 5 bases and V 1 base, and 12 bases lay outside the gene matches. The CDR3 region is CASSLVASGRADRDEQYF. CDR3 sequence (DNA): TGTGCCAGCAGCTTAGTGGCTAGCGGGAGGGCCGATAGGGACGAGCAGTACTTC.